This entry lists 3 T cell receptor beta chains sequenced from one sample in a study of blood T cell repertoires in COVID-19. Sequencing used immunoSEQ multiplex PCR; TCRdb keeps in-frame clones, though not all of them. Of under 150,000 clones in the sample, 80% to 90% are singletons; the top ten hold approximately 3%. Sequences were obtained from peripheral blood. The receptors shown here come from a woman aged 55 to 70 with active COVID-19.

This clone came up once. V gene TRBV5-4 combines with J gene TRBJ2-2, with TRBD1 identical over 7 bases. Germline V gene sequence: CDR1 SGHNT, CDR2 YYREEE (reference sequence). This CDR3 region has 16 residues. Trimming took 3 bases from V and 1 from J; bases not matched to a gene: 6. CDR3 protein: CASSSGGQMNTGELFF. CDR3 in DNA: TGTGCCAGCAGCTCTGGGGGACAGATGAACACCGGGGAGCTGTTTTTT.

The chain combines TRBV27 with TRBJ1-1, with D possibly TRBD1 on 6 matching bases. The V end lost 8 bases, the J end lost 10 bases, and 20 bases lay between the germline ends. The CDR3 length is 13 residues. Germline V gene lookup returns CDR1 MNHEY and CDR2 SMNVEV (reference sequence). The CDR3 bases are TGTGCCAGCCGTACACCGGGGGGACATAGAGCTTTCTTT. Its protein is CASRTPGGHRAFF.

V gene TRBV5-1 combines with J gene TRBJ2-1; tentatively, D is TRBD2 (6 bases). The CDR3 contains 14 residues. Germline V gene data show CDR1 as SGHRS and CDR2 as YFSETQ. V lost 4 bases, J lost 7 bases, and 15 bases lay in between. CDR3 residues: CASSPGDFTNEQFF. The CDR3 region has the DNA TGCGCCAGCAGCCCCGGGGACTTTACTAATGAGCAGTTCTTC. Drawing the rest from reference TRBV5-1 and TRBJ2-1, the complete variable domain is KAGVTQTPRYLIKTRGQQVTLSCSPISGHRSVSWYQQTPGQGLQFLFEYFSETQRNKGNFPGRFSGRQFSNSRSEMNVSTLELGDSALYLCASSPGDFTNEQFFGPGTRLTVL.